The 16 T cell receptor beta chains listed next were all sequenced from one sample in a study of regulatory T cells in long-lasting Graves disease. Researchers made TCR beta libraries by using iRepertoire HTBI primers and running Arm-PCR on CDR3 regions. TCRdb re-derived calls from the multiplex PCR reads in MiXCR, one entry per CDR3 protein. The sample includes about 620,000 distinct CDR3 sequences, less than 20% of them seen just once. Time point denoted: newly diagnosed GD, antithyroid drugs for less than 3 months. PBMC-extracted RNA yielded the TCR library. The same sample was also used in a study of T cells in Graves' hyperthyroidism and ophthalmopathy.

Sequencing was performed on peripheral blood mononuclear cells (PBMCs), taken at new diagnosis, from a patient treated with antithyroid drugs. The receptors come from a woman aged 30 to 39 with Graves disease.

This clonotype was seen many times. The chain recombines TRBV28 with TRBJ2-7, with 8 bases that match TRBD1. The junction had 11 bases not matched to a gene; V was cut back by 4 bases and J by 3 bases. Germline-derived CDR1 and CDR2 are MDHEN and SYDVKM. The CDR3 has 16 amino acids. This chain's CDR3 is CASSSPGQGLRYEQYF. In DNA form, the CDR3 reads TGTGCCAGCAGTTCCCCAGGACAGGGTCTTCGCTACGAGCAGTACTTC. Filled out from reference TRBV28 and TRBJ2-7, the complete variable domain reads DVKVTQSSRYLVKRTGEKVFLECVQDMDHENMFWYRQDPGLGLRLIYFSYDVKMKEKGDIPEGYSVSREKKERFSLILESASTNQTSMYLCASSSPGQGLRYEQYFGPGTRLTVT.

This clonotype was counted ten times or more. This chain joins TRBV2 and TRBJ2-2; D unresolved. This CDR3 spans 14 amino acids. The germline V gene encodes CDR1 SNHLY and CDR2 FYNNEI. V lost 7 bases and J 5 bases, leaving 14 bases between the germline ends. The CDR3 is CASTPILETGELFF. The CDR3 nucleotides read TGTGCCAGCACACCTATCTTGGAGACCGGGGAGCTGTTTTTT.

V is TRBV10-1 and J is TRBJ2-1, with D perhaps matching TRBD1 or TRBD2 (7 bases each). Germline V CDR1 and CDR2: WNHNN, SYGVQD (reference sequence). This CDR3 has 15 residues. V was clipped by 2 bases and J by 7 bases, with 15 bases between them. CDR3 DNA sequence: TGCGCCAGCAGTGAGAGCCAGGGGGGGAAAAATGAGCAGTTCTTC. As protein: CASSESQGGKNEQFF.

The J gene is TRBJ2-7, the V gene TRBV4-1; 8 nucleotides align to TRBD1. Germline lookup yields CDR1 MGHRA and CDR2 YSYEKL. The CDR3 has 15 residues. Germline trimming cut 4 bases from V and 0 bases from J; bases unmatched to any gene: 5. The CDR3 is CASSPGTGLSYEQYF. CDR3 DNA: TGCGCCAGCAGCCCGGGGACAGGTCTCTCCTACGAGCAGTACTTC.

Points on this clonotype: A single base separates this from a much larger clone, so it may be a read error. This rearrangement joins TRBV27 to TRBJ2-7; unclear D gene. Germline CDR1 MNHEY, CDR2 SMNVEV (reference sequence). The germline V and J ends were trimmed by 6 bases and 1 base, with 13 bases remaining between them. CDR3 length equals 14 residues. CDR3 in DNA: TGTGCCAGCAGAGTTGAAAGAGCTTCCTACGAGCAGTACTTC. As protein: CASRVERASYEQYF.

Ten or more counts support this clonotype. This chain uses TRBV5-1 with TRBJ1-1, with TRBD1 matching over 8 bases. Germline-derived CDR1 and CDR2 are SGHRS and YFSETQ. With V trimmed by 7 bases and J by 6 bases, 11 bases remained unmatched. The CDR3 runs to 14 residues. In nucleotides, the CDR3 is TGCGCCAGCCGTGGATCAGGGGGCTCGCCTGAAGCTTTCTTT. It encodes CASRGSGGSPEAFF.

This CDR3 reads CASSGGTGGLNQPQHF. The CDR3 region has the DNA TGTGCCAGCAGTGGGGGCACAGGGGGCCTAAATCAGCCCCAGCATTTT. The chain joins TRBV2 to TRBJ1-5; 9 bases are a match to TRBD1. Per the germline V gene, CDR1 is SNHLY and CDR2 is FYNNEI. The CDR3 consists of 16 residues. V gave up 4 bases and J gave up 4 bases; unmatched junction bases: 8.

The rearrangement joins TRBV7-2 to TRBJ2-7; the D gene is possibly TRBD2 (6 bases). CDR1 and CDR2 (germline): SGHTA, FQGNSA. Deletions cut 1 base from V and 7 bases from J, with 14 bases between. CDR3 length equals 14 residues. The CDR3 DNA sequence: TGTGCCAGCAGCTTAGTTTCTAGCAGCGGGGAGCAGTACTTC. This gives the protein CASSLVSSSGEQYF.

This clonotype came up many times. This chain links TRBV12-3 or TRBV12-4 with TRBJ2-1; D is undetermined. This CDR3 region has 14 residues. The V and J ends lost 5 bases and 3 bases respectively, with 11 bases between them. The CDR3 DNA is TGTGCCAGCAGTCCCCGTCTAAGCTACAATGAGCAGTTCTTC. Translating gives CASSPRLSYNEQFF.

CDR3 protein: CASSLLGGVGTGELFF. DNA for the CDR3: TGTGCCAGCAGTTTATTGGGGGGCGTCGGCACCGGGGAGCTGTTTTTT. V is TRBV27 and J is TRBJ2-2; D is perhaps TRBD1 or TRBD2 (6 bases each). Trimming shortened V by 1 base and J by 4 bases, and 13 bases separated the two germline ends. The V gene's germline CDR1 is MNHEY and CDR2 SMNVEV (reference sequence). The CDR3 has 16 amino acids.

The chain is built from TRBV28 and TRBJ2-5; D is undetermined. The length of the CDR3 is 12 residues. In germline, CDR1 is MDHEN, CDR2 SYDVKM. Trimming shortened V by 5 bases and J by 5 bases, and 9 bases separated the two germline ends. The DNA of the CDR3 is TGTGCCAGCAGTCTTGATAAGGAGACCCAGTACTTC. Translation: CASSLDKETQYF.

The chain combines TRBV29-1 with TRBJ2-7, with TRBD1 identical over 8 bases. The V segment lost 7 bases and the J segment 6 bases; nucleotides outside the gene matches: 11. The V gene's germline CDR1 is SQVTM and CDR2 ANQGSEA. This CDR3 has 13 amino acids. CDR3 nucleotides: TGCAGCGGGAGGGGACAGGCTTTAGGCGAGCAGTACTTC. This gives the protein CSGRGQALGEQYF.

This clonotype was found a few times. The gene calls are TRBV4-1 and TRBJ1-6, with 7 positions matching TRBD1. CDR3 length equals 15 residues. Germline trimming cut 1 base from V and 5 bases from J; bases unmatched to any gene: 2. CDR1 is MGHRA and CDR2 is YSYEKL in the germline V gene. Written as DNA, the CDR3 is TGCGCCAGCAGCCAAGGGGACAGCAATAATTCACCCCTCCACTTT. Translating it yields CASSQGDSNNSPLHF.

This clonotype was counted a few times. The J gene is TRBJ1-6, the V gene TRBV30; the match to TRBD1 covers 11 bases. The ends lost 1 base at V and 9 bases at J; junction bases unmatched: 2. This CDR3 contains 14 residues. Germline-derived CDR1 and CDR2 are GTSNPN and SVGIG (reference sequence). The CDR3 DNA follows: TGTGCCTGGAGTGAGGGGACAGGGGGTTCACCCCTCCACTTT. Protein sequence: CAWSEGTGGSPLHF.

The chain combines TRBV20-1 with TRBJ2-7, with 7 bases identical to TRBD2. The length of the CDR3 is 15 residues. Germline V gene lookup returns CDR1 DFQATT and CDR2 SNEGSKA (reference sequence). The J segment lost 3 bases and the V segment lost 0 bases, leaving 8 bases of the junction unmatched. The CDR3 nucleotides are TGCAGTGCTAGAGATCCTGTAGCGGGCTTCTACGAGCAGTACTTC. As protein: CSARDPVAGFYEQYF.

Points on this clonotype: A much larger clone is a single base away; this may be a read error. The V call is TRBV6-5, the J call TRBJ1-1; D is perhaps TRBD1 (5 bases). Trimming left V 0 bases short and J 3 bases short, with 17 bases between. Per germline, CDR1 MNHEY and CDR2 SVGAGI. The CDR3 runs 17 residues. CDR3 coding DNA: TGTGCCAGCAGTTACTCTGAACGGGGCCGTTCGGACACTGAAGCTTTCTTT. Its translation: CASSYSERGRSDTEAFF.